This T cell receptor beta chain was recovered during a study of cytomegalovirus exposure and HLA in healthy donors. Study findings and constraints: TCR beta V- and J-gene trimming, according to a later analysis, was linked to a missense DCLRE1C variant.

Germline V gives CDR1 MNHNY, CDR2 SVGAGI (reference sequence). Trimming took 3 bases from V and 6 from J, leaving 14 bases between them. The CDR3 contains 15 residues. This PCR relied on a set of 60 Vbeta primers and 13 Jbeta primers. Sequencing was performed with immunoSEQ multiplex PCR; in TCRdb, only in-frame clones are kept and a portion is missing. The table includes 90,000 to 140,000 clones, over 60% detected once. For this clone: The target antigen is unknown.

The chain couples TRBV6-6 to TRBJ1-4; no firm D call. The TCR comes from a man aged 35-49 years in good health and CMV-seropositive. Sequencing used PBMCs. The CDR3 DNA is TGTGCCAGCAGTTATTCGGGGATTATAGATGAAAAACTGTTTTTT. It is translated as CASSYSGIIDEKLFF.